This TCR beta chain originates from a study of CD8+ T cells in alopecia areata. The study, taken as a whole, reports: It was less clear whether patients shared TCRs than it was in mice, possibly because of HLA. Researchers say the link of baseline CD8+ expansion to response remains uncertain, with one nonresponder.

Trimming removed 0 bases at V and 5 bases at J, with 16 bases between. This CDR3 contains 16 residues. Germline V CDR1 and CDR2: LGHNA, YNFKEQ. Treatment of the sample: oral pan-JAK inhibitor, 5-10 mg twice daily. Separation by sorting yielded CD4+ and CD8+ T cells from PBMCs. cDNA reverse transcribed from extracted RNA served as the sequencing template. Generated by immunoSEQ multiplex PCR, the TCRdb table keeps only in-frame clones and is missing some. The sample records roughly 200,000 clones, about two fifths being singletons. Comments on this clone: Antigen unknown.

The TCR originated in a human donor with alopecia areata. V gene TRBV4-2 combines with J gene TRBJ1-2, with TRBD1 as a possible D gene (6 bases). The sample consisted of CD4+ T cells sorted from blood, taken between weeks 30 and 35, from a patient treated with tofacitinib. For the CDR3, the DNA is TGTGCCAGCAGCCAAGATTCATCGGGGGCAGGGTATGGCTACACCTTC. As protein: CASSQDSSGAGYGYTF.